This TCR beta chain was sequenced for a study of control samples from healthy donors and cancer patients. V lost 0 bases to trimming and J lost 4 bases, with 16 bases between them. This CDR3 has 16 amino acids. Germline lookup yields CDR1 SGDLS and CDR2 YYNGEE. Measured with immunoSEQ multiplex PCR; TCRdb has only the in-frame clones, and not every one. This sample has around 100,000 clones, with roughly 89% found just once. The sequenced sample consisted of PBMCs. The TCR sequence derives from a man in his 60s with lung cancer. The rearrangement links TRBV9 to TRBJ1-2; D ambiguous. CDR3 residues: CASSVELWATPYGYTF. The CDR3 DNA is TGTGCCAGCAGCGTAGAATTGTGGGCAACTCCCTATGGCTACACCTTC.